Here is one TCR beta chain with its context. This record comes from a study of blood T cells in healthy people across ages. V gave up 1 base and J gave up 7 bases, with 20 bases separating them. Per germline, CDR1 SGHTA and CDR2 FQGNSA. This CDR3 is 16 amino acids long. For the second PCR, which ran for roughly 6 to 12 cycles, a sample-barcoded 5' primer and a J-beta primer mix were used. TCRdb ran MiXCR on the 5' RACE reads and lists one entry per CDR3 protein. This table holds approximately 700,000 distinct CDR3 sequences, 32% found once. Sequenced input: blood. The chain combines TRBV7-2 with TRBJ2-7, with D unresolved. The TCR sequence derives from a woman aged 80 or over in good health. In nucleotides, the CDR3 is TGTGCCAGCAGCTTAGATGGATGGAAGACCTACAATGAGCAGTACTTC. It codes for CASSLDGWKTYNEQYF.